The 31 T cell receptor beta chains given below trace back to one sample, sequenced in a study of cytomegalovirus exposure and HLA in healthy donors. The data were produced by immunoSEQ multiplex PCR, yet TCRdb's version contains in-frame clones alone and is incomplete. Seen here are around 400,000 clones, roughly 90% observed once, and the top ten hold 0.83%. Sequenced sample: PBMCs. Source of these receptors: a woman aged 18-35 years in good health and CMV-seronegative.

Only a few counts were recorded for this clone. The chain has TRBV4-1 and TRBJ2-7, with TRBD2 matching 7 bases. In germline, CDR1 is MGHRA, CDR2 YSYEKL. The CDR3 consists of 15 residues. Germline trimming cut 0 bases from V and 0 bases from J; bases unmatched to any gene: 2. CDR3 bases: TGCGCCAGCAGCCAAGAAGCGGGAAACTCCTACGAGCAGTACTTC. Protein sequence: CASSQEAGNSYEQYF.

The J gene is TRBJ2-3, the V gene TRBV27, with TRBD2 matching over 7 bases. The J segment lost 4 bases and the V segment lost 5 bases, leaving 6 bases of the junction unmatched. Germline CDR1 reads MNHEY; CDR2 reads SMNVEV (reference sequence). CDR3 length: 14 residues. CDR3 amino acids: CASSPRTRADTQYF. CDR3 coding DNA: TGTGCCAGCAGTCCAAGGACTAGAGCAGATACGCAGTATTTT.

V gene TRBV19 combines with J gene TRBJ2-5; 9 nucleotides align to TRBD1. Germline V CDR1 and CDR2: LNHDA, SQIVND (reference sequence). The V segment lost 5 bases and the J segment 1 base; nucleotides outside the gene matches: 8. The CDR3 consists of 16 residues. The CDR3 here is CASSRQHRGPQETQYF. CDR3 nucleotides: TGTGCCAGTAGTCGCCAACACAGGGGGCCCCAAGAGACCCAGTACTTC.

The gene calls are TRBV29-1 and TRBJ2-3; 11 nucleotides line up with TRBD2. CDR1 SQVTM and CDR2 ANQGSEA come from the germline V gene. The J segment lost 6 bases and the V segment lost 7 bases, leaving 12 bases of the junction unmatched. The CDR3 is 15 residues long. In DNA form, the CDR3 reads TGCAGCGGAAGGATTACTAGCGGGAGTGGGGATACGCAGTATTTT. The encoded protein is CSGRITSGSGDTQYF.

V is TRBV28 and J is TRBJ1-5; D might be TRBD1 (5 bases). Germline loops: CDR1 MDHEN, CDR2 SYDVKM. The ends were cut back, 0 bases at V and 7 bases at J, with 7 bases in the middle. The CDR3 is made up of 13 amino acids. The chain's CDR3 is CASSLWGRQPQHF. Written as DNA, the CDR3 is TGTGCCAGCAGTTTATGGGGGCGGCAGCCCCAGCATTTT.

The J gene is TRBJ2-6, the V gene TRBV19; maybe TRBD2 (6 bases). The germline CDR1 and CDR2 sequences are LNHDA and SQIVND (reference sequence). V lost 5 bases and J lost 0, with 11 bases in between. This CDR3 comprises 16 residues. The CDR3 protein is CASSRDWSSGANVLTF. DNA of the CDR3: TGTGCCAGTAGTCGGGACTGGAGCTCTGGGGCCAACGTCCTGACTTTC.

A remark on this clone: The same CDR3 is also encoded by other DNA sequences in this sample. The rearrangement uses TRBV5-1 and TRBJ2-7; 12 bases agree with TRBD1. The J segment lost 0 bases and the V segment lost 7 bases, leaving 5 bases of the junction unmatched. CDR3 size: 15 residues. Germline-derived CDR1 and CDR2 are SGHRS and YFSETQ. The CDR3 here is CASSGTGGASYEQYF. The CDR3 DNA reads as TGCGCCAGCTCCGGGACAGGGGGCGCCTCCTACGAGCAGTACTTC.

V and J are TRBV27 and TRBJ2-1, with TRBD2 matching 8 bases. Germline V CDR1 and CDR2: MNHEY, SMNVEV (reference sequence). There are 14 residues in the CDR3. V lost 8 bases and J lost 3; bases outside the gene matches: 6. The CDR3 protein is CASRGGRDYNEQFF. CDR3 DNA sequence: TGTGCCAGCCGCGGGGGGCGAGACTACAATGAGCAGTTCTTC.

The chain links TRBV4-1 to TRBJ2-5; 8 nucleotides line up with TRBD1. CDR3 length equals 15 residues. The germline V gene encodes CDR1 MGHRA and CDR2 YSYEKL. The V gene end was trimmed by 9 bases and the J gene end by 4 bases; junction bases not matched to a gene: 13. The CDR3 reads CASTTGIQGAETQYF. The CDR3 DNA follows: TGCGCCAGTACGACCGGAATCCAGGGGGCAGAGACCCAGTACTTC.

The chain carries TRBV4-1 and TRBJ2-1, with 8 bases aligning to TRBD2. The CDR3 consists of 15 residues. Germline trimming cut 0 bases from V and 6 bases from J; bases unmatched to any gene: 4. Germline values: CDR1 MGHRA, CDR2 YSYEKL. CDR3 sequence (DNA): TGCGCCAGCAGCCAAGATTGGACTAGCTTCAATGAGCAGTTCTTC. Protein: CASSQDWTSFNEQFF.

This chain links TRBV19 with TRBJ2-1; 11 nucleotides agree with TRBD1. Germline assignment: CDR1 LNHDA and CDR2 SQIVND (reference sequence). V trimming: 2 bases; J trimming: 3 bases; junction bases outside the gene matches: 3. The CDR3 has 16 amino acids. The DNA for the CDR3 is TGTGCCAGTAGTATATGGGGACAGGGGGACTACAATGAGCAGTTCTTC. Residues: CASSIWGQGDYNEQFF.

This clone was seen only a few times. A much larger clone lies a single base off, so this may be a read error. The V call is TRBV6-5, the J call TRBJ1-2, with D perhaps TRBD1 (6 bases). The CDR3 covers 13 residues. CDR1 and CDR2 from the germline V gene are MNHEY and SVGAGI. Trimming took off 5 bases at V and 2 bases at J, with 9 bases between the two ends. The chain's CDR3 is CASSVDSNYGYTF. CDR3 nucleotide sequence: TGTGCCAGCAGTGTGGACAGCAACTATGGCTACACCTTC.

The chain links TRBV7-9 to TRBJ2-1; no reliable D call. The CDR3 is 13 amino acids. CDR1 SEHNR and CDR2 FQNEAQ come from the germline V gene (reference sequence). V shed 0 bases and J shed 5 bases, with 5 bases lying between them. CDR3 sequence reads: CASSLAENNEQFF. In DNA form, the CDR3 reads TGTGCCAGCAGCTTAGCGGAGAACAATGAGCAGTTCTTC.

CDR3 in amino acids: CASNHGTTGGEQYF. The CDR3 DNA follows: TGCGCCAGCAACCACGGAACGACAGGGGGCGAGCAGTATTTT. V usage is TRBV5-1 and J usage is TRBJ2-3; 10 bases line up with TRBD1. The germline V gene encodes CDR1 SGHRS and CDR2 YFSETQ. J lost 11 bases, V lost 6 bases, and 12 bases had no gene match. This CDR3 has 14 amino acids. Full variable domain (remainder filled in from reference TRBV5-1 and TRBJ2-3): KAGVTQTPRYLIKTRGQQVTLSCSPISGHRSVSWYQQTPGQGLQFLFEYFSETQRNKGNFPGRFSGRQFSNSRSEMNVSTLELGDSALYLCASNHGTTGGEQYFGPGTRLTVL.

This chain links TRBV6-1 with TRBJ1-4; TRBD1 is a possible D gene (5 bases). This CDR3 is 17 amino acids long. V was cut by 1 base and J by 4 bases, with 16 bases left in between. Germline lookup yields CDR1 MNHNS and CDR2 SASEGT. The CDR3 is CASSEGWVGASNEKLFF. In nucleotides, the CDR3 is TGTGCCAGCAGTGAAGGATGGGTAGGGGCGAGTAATGAAAAACTGTTTTTT.

V usage is TRBV28 and J usage is TRBJ1-2; the D gene is possibly TRBD1 (5 bases). V shed 6 bases and J shed 4 bases, with 9 bases lying between them. The CDR3 is 12 residues long. Germline assignment: CDR1 MDHEN and CDR2 SYDVKM. The CDR3 nucleotides are TGTGCCAGCAGCAGGGTCTCCTATGGCTACACCTTC. Its translation: CASSRVSYGYTF.

The J gene is TRBJ2-2, the V gene TRBV28, with 8 positions matching TRBD1. The CDR3 has 16 residues. Trimming removed 5 bases from V and 4 bases from J; junction bases left unmatched: 9. Germline CDR1 reads MDHEN; CDR2 reads SYDVKM. CDR3 amino acids: CASSTVTGGRTGELFF. In DNA, the CDR3 is TGTGCCAGCAGTACCGTAACAGGGGGTCGCACCGGGGAGCTGTTTTTT.

The CDR3 sequence is CASSLLGSEQFF. The CDR3 DNA is TGTGCCAGCTCTCTTCTGGGGAGTGAGCAGTTCTTC. The chain employs TRBV28 and TRBJ2-1; the D gene is possibly TRBD2 (5 bases). Germline CDR1 is MDHEN and CDR2 is SYDVKM. The CDR3 loop spans 12 amino acids. Trimming cost V 8 bases and J 9 bases, with 14 bases left between them.

This chain connects TRBV25-1 to TRBJ1-2, with 7 bases lining up with TRBD1. CDR1 is MGHDK, CDR2 SYGVNS, per germline. The CDR3 length is 16 residues. V lost 2 bases to trimming and J lost 7 bases; unmatched junction nucleotides: 13. The CDR3 loop reads CASSEVGPPGQSGYTF. The CDR3 DNA reads TGTGCCAGCAGTGAAGTAGGCCCTCCGGGACAGAGTGGCTACACCTTC.

This chain connects TRBV7-9 to TRBJ2-3; 10 bases agree with TRBD1. Trimming at V came to 0 bases and at J to 6 bases, leaving 0 bases not matched to a gene. The CDR3 sequence is 14 residues long. From germline, CDR1 is SEHNR and CDR2 FQNEAQ (reference sequence). The CDR3 is CASSLAGQGDTQYF. CDR3 in DNA: TGTGCCAGCAGCTTAGCGGGACAGGGGGATACGCAGTATTTT. The full variable domain, completed using reference TRBV7-9 and TRBJ2-3, is DTGVSQNPRHKITKRGQNVTFRCDPISEHNRLYWYRQTLGQGPEFLTYFQNEAQLEKSRLLSDRFSAERPKGSFSTLEIQRTEQGDSAMYLCASSLAGQGDTQYFGPGTRLTVL.

The chain combines TRBV19 with TRBJ1-4; 7 nucleotides align to TRBD1. The CDR3 is made up of 16 amino acids. Germline V gene sequence: CDR1 LNHDA, CDR2 SQIVND (reference sequence). The V segment lost 9 bases and the J segment 0 bases; nucleotides outside the gene matches: 10. In DNA form, the CDR3 reads TGTGCCAGCCGGGACAGCTCCGTTGCAACTAATGAAAAACTGTTTTTT. It specifies CASRDSSVATNEKLFF.

The chain employs TRBV6-1 and TRBJ2-2, with unresolved D. CDR3 length: 14 amino acids. Germline V gene data show CDR1 as MNHNS and CDR2 as SASEGT. Trimming left V 6 bases short and J 1 base short, with 9 bases between. CDR3 DNA sequence: TGTGCCAGCAGGGAGCTGCGGAACACCGGGGAGCTGTTTTTT. This encodes CASRELRNTGELFF.

This clone was picked up one time. The chain carries TRBV5-1 and TRBJ2-2; 8 nucleotides line up with TRBD2. J lost 1 base, V lost 1 base, and 3 bases had no gene match. This CDR3 is 16 amino acids long. Looked up from germline, CDR1 is SGHRS and CDR2 is YFSETQ. The CDR3 loop is CASSLTAGGNTGELFF. The CDR3 DNA follows: TGCGCCAGCAGCTTGACGGCGGGGGGGAACACCGGGGAGCTGTTTTTT.

The V call is TRBV5-1, the J call TRBJ2-7; D remains ambiguous. The CDR3 length is 13 residues. Deletions cut 0 bases from V and 3 bases from J, with 7 bases between. Germline lookup yields CDR1 SGHRS and CDR2 YFSETQ. The CDR3 DNA reads as TGCGCCAGCAGCTTGGGTGGAGACTACGAGCAGTACTTC. Translated, it gives CASSLGGDYEQYF.

This chain joins TRBV13 and TRBJ2-7; 12 bases agree with TRBD2. Germline values: CDR1 PRHDT, CDR2 FYEKMQ (reference sequence). The V gene end was trimmed by 5 bases and the J gene end by 3 bases; junction bases not matched to a gene: 11. The CDR3 is 17 residues long. DNA of the CDR3: TGTGCCAGCAGCGGACGACTAGCGGGAGATGTAGACTACGAGCAGTACTTC. Protein: CASSGRLAGDVDYEQYF.

This chain's CDR3 is CASRDRVSNEQFF. CDR3 coding DNA: TGCGCCAGCCGGGACAGGGTCAGCAATGAGCAGTTCTTC. The rearrangement uses TRBV5-1 and TRBJ2-1; 9 bases map to TRBD1. The junction had 5 bases not matched to a gene; V was cut back by 7 bases and J by 6 bases. CDR3 size: 13 residues. Germline V gives CDR1 SGHRS, CDR2 YFSETQ.

The chain employs TRBV5-1 and TRBJ2-7; D is unresolved. CDR1 and CDR2 (germline): SGHRS, YFSETQ. V lost 0 bases, J lost 0 bases, and 13 bases lay in between. The CDR3 is made up of 16 amino acids. In DNA form, the CDR3 reads TGCGCCAGCAGCTTGGGATGGGCTACCCCCTCCTACGAGCAGTACTTC. Translation gives CASSLGWATPSYEQYF.

This clone was counted a single time. This chain joins TRBV7-2 and TRBJ2-7; the D is unclear. Germline V gene lookup returns CDR1 SGHTA and CDR2 FQGNSA. The CDR3 totals 13 residues. V shed 3 bases and J shed 3 bases, with 9 bases lying between them. The CDR3 DNA follows: TGTGCCAGCAGCTTTTACGAGGACTACGAGCAGTACTTC. Its translation is CASSFYEDYEQYF.

As concerns this clone: Additional DNA sequences in this sample encode the identical CDR3. The chain recombines TRBV27 with TRBJ2-1; 9 bases agree with TRBD2. Losses at the gene ends were 6 bases for V and 4 bases for J; bases not matched to a gene: 4. The CDR3 totals 14 residues. CDR1 and CDR2 from the germline V gene are MNHEY and SMNVEV (reference sequence). The CDR3 nucleotides read TGTGCCAGCAGCCCGGGACTAGCATACAATGAGCAGTTCTTC. Its protein is CASSPGLAYNEQFF.

V is TRBV27 and J is TRBJ2-5, with unresolved D. Germline-derived CDR1 and CDR2 are MNHEY and SMNVEV (reference sequence). V was pared by 7 bases and J by 5 bases, with 8 bases between. The CDR3 is made up of 11 amino acids. CDR3 sequence (DNA): TGTGCCAGCACAAACGGGGAGACCCAGTACTTC. Its translation: CASTNGETQYF.

CDR3 nucleotides: TGTGCCAGCAGAATGACGACGGGATCCTCCACTGAAGCTTTCTTT. Protein: CASRMTTGSSTEAFF. The chain uses TRBV6-4 and TRBJ1-1, with no clear D. This CDR3 comprises 15 residues. The V and J ends lost 6 bases and 4 bases respectively, with 18 bases between them. Germline-derived CDR1 and CDR2 are MRHNA and SNTAGT.